This record concerns one T cell receptor (beta chain) sequence. Its antigen remains unknown. Among a few donor pairs, the unstimulated naive, memory, effector memory and TEMRA subsets underwent sequencing. Repertoires were generated with immunoSEQ multiplex PCR, while TCRdb's copy carries only in-frame clones and drops some. This table holds roughly 50,000 clones, 87% found once. The entry originates in a study of siplizumab effects on memory and regulatory T cells. Findings and caveats of the study: Only a minority of proliferating CD4+ or CD8+ clones had an assignable naive or memory phenotype, with roughly 75-96% lacking one. Major contributors to the alloresponse seemed to be naive T cells, which also appeared more diverse than memory cells.

Germline V gene lookup returns CDR1 SEHNR and CDR2 FQNEAQ (reference sequence). The V gene end was trimmed by 1 base and the J gene end by 4 bases; junction bases not matched to a gene: 8. The CDR3 has 17 amino acids. The source material was naive CD8+ T cells sorted from blood. The TCR sequence derives from a human donor in good health. V usage is TRBV7-9 and J usage is TRBJ2-3; 10 positions match TRBD2. The CDR3: CASSLVPGLAFSDTQYF. The CDR3 DNA sequence: TGTGCCAGCAGCTTAGTTCCGGGACTAGCGTTTTCAGATACGCAGTATTTT.